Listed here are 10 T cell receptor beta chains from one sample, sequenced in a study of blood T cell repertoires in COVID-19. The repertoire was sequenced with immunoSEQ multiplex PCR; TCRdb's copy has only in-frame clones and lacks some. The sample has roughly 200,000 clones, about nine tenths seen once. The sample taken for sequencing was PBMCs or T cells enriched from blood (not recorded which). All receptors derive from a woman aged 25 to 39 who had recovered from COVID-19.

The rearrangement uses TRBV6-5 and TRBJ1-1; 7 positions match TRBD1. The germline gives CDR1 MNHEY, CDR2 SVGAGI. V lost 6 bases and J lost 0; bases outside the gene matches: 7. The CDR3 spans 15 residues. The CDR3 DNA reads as TGTGCCAGCAGCCAACAGGGGCGTCTGAACACTGAAGCTTTCTTT. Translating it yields CASSQQGRLNTEAFF.

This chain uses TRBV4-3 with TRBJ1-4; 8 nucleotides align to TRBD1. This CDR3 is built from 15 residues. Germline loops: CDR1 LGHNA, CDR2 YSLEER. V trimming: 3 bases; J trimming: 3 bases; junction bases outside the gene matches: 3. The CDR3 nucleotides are TGCGCCAGCAGCCACTTACAGGGGGCTAATGAAAAACTGTTTTTT. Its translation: CASSHLQGANEKLFF.

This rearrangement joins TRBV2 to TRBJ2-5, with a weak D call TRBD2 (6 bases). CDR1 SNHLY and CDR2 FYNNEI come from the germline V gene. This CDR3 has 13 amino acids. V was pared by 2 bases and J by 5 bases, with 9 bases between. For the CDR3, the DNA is TGTGCCAGCAGTGAAATCGGGGGTGAGACCCAGTACTTC. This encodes CASSEIGGETQYF. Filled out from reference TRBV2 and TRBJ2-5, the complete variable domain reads EPEVTQTPSHQVTQMGQEVILRCVPISNHLYFYWYRQILGQKVEFLVSFYNNEISEKSEIFDDQFSVERPDGSNFTLKIRSTKLEDSAMYFCASSEIGGETQYFGPGTRLLVL.

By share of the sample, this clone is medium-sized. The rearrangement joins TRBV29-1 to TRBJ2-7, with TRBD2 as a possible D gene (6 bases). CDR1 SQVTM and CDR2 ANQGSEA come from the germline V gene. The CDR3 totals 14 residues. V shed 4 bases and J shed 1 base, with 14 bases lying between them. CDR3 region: CSVVEEGTSYEQYF. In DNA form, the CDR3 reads TGCAGCGTTGTTGAGGAGGGGACTTCCTACGAGCAGTACTTC.

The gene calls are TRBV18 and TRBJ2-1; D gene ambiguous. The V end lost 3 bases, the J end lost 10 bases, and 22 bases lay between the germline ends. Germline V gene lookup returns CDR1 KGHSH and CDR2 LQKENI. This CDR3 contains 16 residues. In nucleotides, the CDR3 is TGTGCCAGCTCACCTCTCGAGGCGTCGGGTTTGGTCGAGCAGTTCTTC. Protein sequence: CASSPLEASGLVEQFF.

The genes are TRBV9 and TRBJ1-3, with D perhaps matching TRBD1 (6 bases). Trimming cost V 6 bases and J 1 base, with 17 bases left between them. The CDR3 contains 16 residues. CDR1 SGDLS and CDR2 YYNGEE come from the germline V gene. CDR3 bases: TGTGCCAGCACCCCTTCGAGGGGGGGATCTGGAAACACCATATATTTT. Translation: CASTPSRGGSGNTIYF.

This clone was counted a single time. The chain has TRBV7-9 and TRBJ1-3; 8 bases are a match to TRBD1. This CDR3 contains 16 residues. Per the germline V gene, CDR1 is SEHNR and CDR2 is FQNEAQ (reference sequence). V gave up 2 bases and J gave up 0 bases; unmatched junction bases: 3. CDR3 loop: CASSLSGQGSGNTIYF. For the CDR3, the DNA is TGTGCCAGCAGCTTAAGTGGACAGGGCTCTGGAAACACCATATATTTT.

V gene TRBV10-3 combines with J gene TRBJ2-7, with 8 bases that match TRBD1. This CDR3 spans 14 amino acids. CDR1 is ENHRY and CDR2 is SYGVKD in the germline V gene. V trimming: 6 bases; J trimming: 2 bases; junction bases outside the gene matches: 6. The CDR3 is CAIRLTGGTYEQYF. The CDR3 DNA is TGTGCCATCAGGTTAACAGGGGGTACCTACGAGCAGTACTTC.

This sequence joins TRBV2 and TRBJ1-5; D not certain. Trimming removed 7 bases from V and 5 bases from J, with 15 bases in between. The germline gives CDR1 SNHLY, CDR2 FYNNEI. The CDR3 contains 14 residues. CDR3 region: CASTKSSSYQPQHF. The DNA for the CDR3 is TGTGCCAGCACTAAGAGCTCTTCCTATCAGCCCCAGCATTTT.

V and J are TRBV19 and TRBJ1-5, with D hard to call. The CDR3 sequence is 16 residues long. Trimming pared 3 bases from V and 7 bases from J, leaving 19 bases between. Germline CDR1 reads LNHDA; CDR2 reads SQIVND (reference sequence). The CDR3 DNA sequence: TGTGCCAGTAGTATCGGAGAGGGTAAGTTCTTCCAGCCCCAGCATTTT. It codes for CASSIGEGKFFQPQHF.